Listed below are T cell receptor beta chains from one sample, sequenced in a study of cytomegalovirus exposure and HLA in healthy donors. Sequenced by immunoSEQ multiplex PCR; TCRdb stores in-frame clones only, minus some. Of about 110,000 clones listed, over 60% are singletons. The sequenced material came from PBMCs. The receptors here all came from a woman between 40 and 55 years old in good health and CMV-seropositive. CDR3s include the opening cysteine and the closing phenylalanine or tryptophan. A D gene is named only where the DNA matches it firmly. Where a row states a size, it is once, few, many or the class of an expanded clone; other rows omit it.

v_call	j_call	d_call	clone_size	cdr3_aa	cdr3_nt
TRBV4-2	TRBJ2-7	TRBD1	NA	CASSQVDRVATYEQYF	TGTGCCAGCAGCCAAGTTGACAGGGTCGCTACCTACGAGCAGTACTTC
TRBV10-2	TRBJ2-7	TRBD1	NA	CASRSGQADPYEQYF	TGCGCCAGCAGATCGGGACAGGCCGATCCCTACGAGCAGTACTTC
TRBV5-4	TRBJ1-3	NA	NA	CASSLAEAISGNTIYF	TGTGCCAGCAGCTTGGCGGAGGCGATCTCTGGAAACACCATATATTTT
TRBV11-2	TRBJ2-1	TRBD1	few	CASSFGDRVGEQFF	TGTGCCAGCAGCTTCGGGGACAGGGTCGGTGAGCAGTTCTTC
TRBV7-3	TRBJ2-2	NA	NA	CASSLGLGTGELFF	TGTGCCAGCAGCTTAGGGCTGGGCACCGGGGAGCTGTTTTTT
TRBV6-5	TRBJ2-1	NA	few	CASSLDGGLNEQFF	TGTGCCAGCAGTTTAGACGGCGGGTTGAATGAGCAGTTCTTC
TRBV5-1	TRBJ2-3	TRBD1	once	CASSLDPGGAGTDTQYF	TGCGCCAGCAGCCTCGATCCAGGGGGCGCAGGGACAGATACGCAGTATTTT
TRBV4-3	TRBJ1-2	NA	NA	CASSQDRSGDYGYTF	TGCGCCAGCAGCCAAGACCGGTCGGGAGACTATGGCTACACCTTC
TRBV15	TRBJ2-1	TRBD2	NA	CATSRLAGVYEQLF	TGTGCCACCAGCAGACTAGCGGGGGTCTATGAGCAGCTCTTC
TRBV5-1	TRBJ2-5	NA	NA	CASTKGGYRETQYF	TGCGCCAGCACCAAGGGAGGCTATCGAGAGACCCAGTACTTC
TRBV13	TRBJ1-1	TRBD1	once	CASSFGPDRVGTEAFF	TGTGCCAGCAGCTTTGGGCCGGACAGGGTAGGGACTGAAGCTTTCTTT
TRBV6-5	TRBJ1-5	TRBD1	few	CASSYRGQGGNQPQHF	TGTGCCAGCAGTTACCGAGGACAGGGTGGCAATCAGCCCCAGCATTTT
TRBV5-6	TRBJ1-4	NA	few	CASSPALGAYNEKLFF	TGTGCCAGCAGCCCCGCCCTGGGGGCCTATAATGAAAAACTGTTTTTT
TRBV6-5	TRBJ1-2	TRBD1	once	CASSFPGQEDGYTF	TGTGCCAGCAGTTTCCCGGGACAGGAGGATGGCTACACCTTC
TRBV27	TRBJ2-7	NA	NA	CASSQGQEGYEQYF	TGTGCCAGCAGTCAAGGACAGGAGGGCTACGAGCAGTACTTC
TRBV7-2	TRBJ2-5	NA	NA	CASSLAGRKGRKLKETQYF	TGTGCCAGCAGCTTAGCGGGGAGAAAGGGGAGGAAACTTAAAGAGACCCAGTACTTC
TRBV28	TRBJ2-2	TRBD1	NA	CASSLFTGGGTGELFF	TGTGCCAGCAGTTTATTCACAGGGGGCGGGACCGGGGAGCTGTTTTTT
TRBV27	TRBJ2-1	TRBD1	NA	CASSFDRANYNEQFF	TGTGCCAGCAGTTTCGACAGGGCAAACTACAATGAGCAGTTCTTC
TRBV9	TRBJ2-1	NA	NA	CASSVQDNHNEQFF	TGTGCCAGCAGCGTACAGGACAATCACAATGAGCAGTTCTTC
TRBV10-3	TRBJ2-7	TRBD2	NA	CAISDPSGGAYEQYF	TGTGCCATCAGTGATCCCAGCGGGGGGGCCTACGAGCAGTACTTC
TRBV21-1	TRBJ1-1	NA	NA	CASSKEAGGNTEAFF	TGTGCCAGCAGCAAAGAGGCAGGAGGGAACACTGAAGCTTTCTTT
TRBV7-9	TRBJ2-7	NA	NA	CASSPDYFRTGSYEQYF	TGTGCCAGCAGCCCCGATTACTTCAGAACAGGGTCCTACGAGCAGTACTTC
TRBV5-1	TRBJ2-5	NA	NA	CASSLDSGGETQYF	TGCGCCAGCAGCTTGGACAGCGGAGGGGAGACCCAGTACTTC
TRBV5-1	TRBJ1-1	TRBD1	NA	CASRTGASSPIQAFF	TGCGCCAGCAGGACAGGGGCTTCATCCCCCATTCAAGCTTTCTTT
TRBV18	TRBJ1-2	NA	NA	CASSQDGGKVYGYTF	TGTGCCAGCTCACAAGACGGGGGGAAAGTCTATGGCTACACCTTC
TRBV6-5	TRBJ1-1	NA	NA	CASSPERGWGTEAFF	TGTGCCAGCAGTCCCGAAAGGGGGTGGGGCACTGAAGCTTTCTTT
TRBV19	TRBJ1-1	NA	NA	CASSMTANTEAFF	TGTGCCAGTAGTATGACAGCAAACACTGAAGCTTTCTTT
TRBV18	TRBJ2-6	NA	NA	CASSPGPGGANVLTF	TGTGCCAGCTCACCCGGTCCCGGGGGGGCCAACGTCCTGACTTTC
TRBV7-3	TRBJ1-1	NA	NA	CASSLNSGGTEAFF	TGTGCCAGCAGCTTAAATTCAGGAGGGACTGAAGCTTTCTTT
TRBV11-1	TRBJ2-1	TRBD1	NA	CASSSDRGSYNEQFF	TGTGCCAGCAGCTCTGACAGGGGATCCTACAATGAGCAGTTCTTC
TRBV6-5	TRBJ1-6	NA	few	CATQGSFANSPLHF	TGTGCCACCCAGGGAAGTTTCGCGAATTCACCCCTCCACTTT
TRBV10-1	TRBJ1-2	NA	NA	CASSQGRGISGYTF	TGCGCCAGCAGTCAGGGGCGCGGAATAAGTGGCTACACCTTC
TRBV7-6	TRBJ2-5	NA	once	CASSLGQIQETQYF	TGTGCCAGCAGCTTAGGTCAGATCCAAGAGACCCAGTACTTC
TRBV28	TRBJ1-5	NA	NA	CATATGSNQPQHF	TGTGCCACGGCGACAGGTAGCAATCAGCCCCAGCATTTT
TRBV2	TRBJ1-3	TRBD1	NA	CASSETGGFGNTIYF	TGTGCCAGCAGTGAGACAGGGGGCTTTGGAAACACCATATATTTT
TRBV6-5	TRBJ1-2	NA	NA	CASSRDITNYGYTF	TGTGCCAGCAGCCGGGACATCACTAACTATGGCTACACCTTC
TRBV6-5	TRBJ1-1	TRBD1	NA	CASRDRGSLTEAFF	TGTGCCAGCAGGGACAGGGGGTCGCTCACTGAAGCTTTCTTT
TRBV7-2	TRBJ1-1	TRBD1	once	CASSRQGSDTEAFF	TGTGCCAGCAGCCGACAGGGATCGGACACTGAAGCTTTCTTT
TRBV6-4	TRBJ1-5	TRBD1	NA	CASTSHRGGQPQHF	TGTGCCAGCACCTCCCACAGGGGGGGACAGCCCCAGCATTTT
TRBV6-1	TRBJ1-2	NA	few	CASSGADEIYGYTF	TGTGCCAGCAGTGGGGCTGACGAAATCTATGGCTACACCTTC
TRBV2	TRBJ2-3	TRBD2	NA	CASSELAGGTDTQYF	TGTGCCAGCAGTGAGCTAGCGGGGGGCACAGATACGCAGTATTTT
TRBV9	TRBJ1-1	TRBD1	NA	CASSHSGQGNTEAFF	TGTGCCAGCAGCCACTCGGGACAGGGGAACACTGAAGCTTTCTTT